One and the same sample provided the 2 T cell receptor beta chains below, sequenced in a study of shared clonotypes between healthy human individuals. The assay was immunoSEQ multiplex PCR, and TCRdb's table has in-frame clones only and misses some. This table has millions of clones, less than 95% appearing once. Naive CD8 isolation took CD45RO-negative cells positively selected for CCR7 and excluded terminally differentiated effector memory CD45RA+ cells. Sequencing input: naive CD8+ T cells sorted from blood. Receptors were obtained from a man aged 18 to 29 in good health.

The count of this clone is one. V and J are TRBV5-5 and TRBJ2-5; 8 bases align to TRBD1. Trimming took 2 bases from V and 3 from J; bases not matched to a gene: 6. CDR3 size: 15 residues. Germline assignment: CDR1 SGHKS and CDR2 YYEKEE (reference sequence). The CDR3 DNA reads as TGTGCCAGCAGCTTTGGACAGGGAGGCGAAGAGACCCAGTACTTC. This gives the protein CASSFGQGGEETQYF. Looking up the rest from reference TRBV5-5 and TRBJ2-5 gives the full variable domain: DAGVTQSPTHLIKTRGQQVTLRCSPISGHKSVSWYQQVLGQGPQFIFQYYEKEERGRGNFPDRFSARQFPNYSSELNVNALLLGDSALYLCASSFGQGGEETQYFGPGTRLLVL.

The gene calls are TRBV5-1 and TRBJ2-5; D unclear. There are 13 residues in the CDR3. V shed 4 bases and J shed 5 bases, with 12 bases lying between them. Germline V gene sequence: CDR1 SGHRS, CDR2 YFSETQ. The CDR3 DNA reads as TGCGCCAGCAGCCCCACATCTTGGGAGACCCAGTACTTC. Translation: CASSPTSWETQYF.